Listed here are 2 T cell receptor beta chains from one sample, sequenced in a study of spatial heterogeneity in lung cancer. TCRdb passed the 5' RACE reads through MiXCR, listing each CDR3 protein once. The sample consists of about 13,000 distinct CDR3 sequences, about 5% of them appearing once. Time point reported: sample taken at primary tumor resection. Findings of the study overall: Intratumoral expanded alpha and beta TCR counts were found to track tumor mutation counts.

Their cognate antigens are unknown. The source was lung tumor tissue, collected at surgery. These receptors originate from a female donor with early-stage non-small cell lung cancer.

This clonotype was found many times. The rearrangement joins TRBV6-2 or TRBV6-3 to TRBJ1-2; 7 bases agree with TRBD1. This CDR3 has 14 residues. Germline values: CDR1 MNHEY, CDR2 SVGEGT. Unmatched junction bases numbered 10, after V lost 6 bases and J lost 6 bases. CDR3 sequence reads: CASRRGDRAHGYTF. CDR3 coding DNA: TGTGCCAGCAGACGCGGAGACAGGGCTCATGGCTACACCTTC.

This clonotype has at least ten counts. The chain is built from TRBV4-2 and TRBJ2-7, with D perhaps TRBD2 (5 bases). The V gene lost 0 bases and the J gene lost 4 bases, with 13 bases spanning the gap. The CDR3 covers 15 residues. Germline V gene lookup returns CDR1 LGHNA and CDR2 YNFKEQ. The CDR3 DNA reads TGTGCCAGCAGCCAAGATCCGGGGTCCTTTTACGAGCAGTACTTC. Translating gives CASSQDPGSFYEQYF.